Listed below are T cell receptor beta chains from one sample, sequenced in a study of CD8+ T cells in alopecia areata. The protocol was immunoSEQ multiplex PCR, while the TCRdb copy is restricted to in-frame clones and leaves out a portion. The data contain 110,000 to 150,000 clones, about 60% of them singletons. The sequencing here drew on CD4+ T cells sorted from blood, taken at week 0. The receptor source for this set is a human donor with alopecia areata. Each CDR3 is given with its conserved first and last residue. D genes are given only for firm matches. Expanded clones are given a class, and other clones once, few, many or no size at all.

NA,TRBJ1-2,TRBV5-4,NA,CASSPTPRDYGYTF,TGTGCCAGCAGCCCGACTCCACGGGACTATGGCTACACCTTC
NA,TRBJ2-7,TRBV23-1,NA,CASSHPGYEQYF,TGCGCCAGCAGTCACCCGGGCTACGAGCAGTACTTC
NA,TRBJ1-2,TRBV7-2,NA,CASSLESGPGGYTF,TGTGCCAGCAGCTTAGAATCAGGCCCCGGCGGCTACACCTTC
NA,TRBJ1-4,TRBV29-1,NA,CSAGGSNEKLFF,TGCAGCGCGGGGGGTAGTAATGAAAAACTGTTTTTT
once,TRBJ1-2,TRBV6-6,NA,CASSYGEGSGGYTF,TGTGCCAGCAGTTACGGGGAGGGGTCGGGCGGCTACACCTTC
few,TRBJ2-1,TRBV4-2,TRBD2,CASSQASSGGYNEQFF,TGTGCCAGCAGCCAAGCATCTAGCGGGGGGTACAATGAGCAGTTCTTC
few,TRBJ2-5,TRBV7-9,NA,CASSEQETQYF,TGTGCCAGCAGCGAACAAGAGACCCAGTACTTC
NA,TRBJ2-3,TRBV29-1,NA,CSVVGHTADTQYF,TGCAGCGTTGTGGGCCACACCGCAGATACGCAGTATTTT
NA,TRBJ1-1,TRBV18,TRBD1,CASSPPQGGTEAFF,TGTGCCAGCTCACCCCCTCAGGGGGGAACTGAAGCTTTCTTT
NA,TRBJ2-7,TRBV27,NA,CASSLTRLTYEQYF,TGTGCCAGCAGTCTAACTAGATTAACCTACGAGCAGTACTTC
NA,TRBJ2-3,TRBV14,NA,CASSEHPGDTQYF,TGTGCCAGCAGCGAGCATCCCGGGGATACGCAGTATTTT